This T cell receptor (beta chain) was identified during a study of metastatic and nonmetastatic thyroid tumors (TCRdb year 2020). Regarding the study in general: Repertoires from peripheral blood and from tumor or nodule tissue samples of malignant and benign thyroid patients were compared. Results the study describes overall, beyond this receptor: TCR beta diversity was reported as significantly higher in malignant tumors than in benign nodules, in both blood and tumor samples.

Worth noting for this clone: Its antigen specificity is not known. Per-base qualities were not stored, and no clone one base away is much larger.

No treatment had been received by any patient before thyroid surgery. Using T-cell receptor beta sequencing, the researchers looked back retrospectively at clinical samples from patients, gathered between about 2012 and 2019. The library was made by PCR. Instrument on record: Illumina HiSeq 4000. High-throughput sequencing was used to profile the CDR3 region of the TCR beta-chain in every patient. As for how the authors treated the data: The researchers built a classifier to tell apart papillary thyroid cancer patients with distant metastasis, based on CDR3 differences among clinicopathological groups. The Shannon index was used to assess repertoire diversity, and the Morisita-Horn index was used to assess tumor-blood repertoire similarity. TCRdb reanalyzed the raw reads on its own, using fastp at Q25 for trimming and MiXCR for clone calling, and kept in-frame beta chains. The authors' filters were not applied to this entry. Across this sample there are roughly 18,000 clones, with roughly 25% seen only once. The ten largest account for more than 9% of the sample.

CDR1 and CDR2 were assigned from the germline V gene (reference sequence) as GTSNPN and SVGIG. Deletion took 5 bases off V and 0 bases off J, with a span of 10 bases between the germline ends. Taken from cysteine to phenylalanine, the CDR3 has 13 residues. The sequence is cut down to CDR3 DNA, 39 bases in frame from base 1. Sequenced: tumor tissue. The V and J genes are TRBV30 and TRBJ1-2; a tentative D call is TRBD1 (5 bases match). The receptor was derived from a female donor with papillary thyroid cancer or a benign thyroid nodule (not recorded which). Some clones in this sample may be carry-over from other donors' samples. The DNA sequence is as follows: TGTGCCTGGGGGACTCAAACTAACTATGGCTACACCTTC. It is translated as CAWGTQTNYGYTF.